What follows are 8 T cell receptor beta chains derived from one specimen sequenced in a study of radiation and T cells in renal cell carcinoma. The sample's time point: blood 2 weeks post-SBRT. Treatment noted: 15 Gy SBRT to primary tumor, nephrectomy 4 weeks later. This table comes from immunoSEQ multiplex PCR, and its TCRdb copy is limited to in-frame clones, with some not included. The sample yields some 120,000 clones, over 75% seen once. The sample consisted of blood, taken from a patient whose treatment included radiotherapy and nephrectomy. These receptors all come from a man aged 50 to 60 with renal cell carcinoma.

CDR3 in amino acids: CASSDSQGLWGEQYF. The CDR3 DNA is TGCGCCAGCAGTGACAGCCAGGGCCTCTGGGGAGAGCAGTACTTC. The rearrangement joins TRBV10-1 to TRBJ2-7; a possible D gene is TRBD1 (5 bases). This CDR3 is 15 amino acids long. V was shortened by 3 bases and J by 7 bases, with 19 bases between the two germline ends. CDR1 and CDR2 from the germline V gene are WNHNN and SYGVQD (reference sequence).

The CDR3, as DNA: TGTGCCAGCAGTGTCCTAGCGGGGGAGACCCAGTACTTC. Protein product: CASSVLAGETQYF. The rearrangement joins TRBV28 to TRBJ2-5; 9 bases agree with TRBD2. The CDR3 contains 13 residues. Germline assignment: CDR1 MDHEN and CDR2 SYDVKM. Trimming at V came to 5 bases and at J to 5 bases, leaving 3 bases not matched to a gene.

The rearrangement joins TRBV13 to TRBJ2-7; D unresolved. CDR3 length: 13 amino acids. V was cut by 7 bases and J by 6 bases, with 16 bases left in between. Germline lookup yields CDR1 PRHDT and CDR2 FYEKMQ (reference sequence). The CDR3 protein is CASTPWQPSEQYF. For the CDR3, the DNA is TGTGCCAGCACCCCCTGGCAGCCTTCCGAGCAGTACTTC. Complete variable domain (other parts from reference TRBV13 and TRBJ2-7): AAGVIQSPRHLIKEKRETATLKCYPIPRHDTVYWYQQGPGQDPQFLISFYEKMQSDKGSIPDRFSAQQFSDYHSELNMSSLELGDSALYFCASTPWQPSEQYFGPGTRLTVT.

In nucleotides, the CDR3 is TGTGCCAGCAGCGGAGGGGTCGAGACAGATACGCAGTATTTT. Protein: CASSGGVETDTQYF. The chain employs TRBV5-5 and TRBJ2-3, with a weak D call TRBD2 (6 bases). The V and J ends lost 4 bases and 3 bases respectively, with 12 bases between them. CDR1 is SGHKS and CDR2 is YYEKEE in the germline V gene (reference sequence). There are 14 residues in the CDR3.

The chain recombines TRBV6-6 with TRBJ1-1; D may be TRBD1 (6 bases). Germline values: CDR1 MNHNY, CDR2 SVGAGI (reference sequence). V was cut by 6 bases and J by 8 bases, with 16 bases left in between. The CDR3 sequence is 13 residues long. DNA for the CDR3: TGTGCCAGCAGGTATTCACAGGGCTCCGAAGCTTTCTTT. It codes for CASRYSQGSEAFF.

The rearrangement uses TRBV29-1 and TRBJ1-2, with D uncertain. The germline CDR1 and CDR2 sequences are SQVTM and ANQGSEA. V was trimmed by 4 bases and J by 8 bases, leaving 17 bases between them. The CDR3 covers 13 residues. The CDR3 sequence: CSVVEQPKGGYTF. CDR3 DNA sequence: TGCAGCGTTGTAGAACAGCCCAAAGGGGGCTACACCTTC.

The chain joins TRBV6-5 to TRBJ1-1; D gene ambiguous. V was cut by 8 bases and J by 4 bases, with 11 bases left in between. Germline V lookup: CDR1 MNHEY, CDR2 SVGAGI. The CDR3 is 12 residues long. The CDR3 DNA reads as TGTGCCAGCGTCACCCGGGGCACTGAAGCTTTCTTT. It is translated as CASVTRGTEAFF.

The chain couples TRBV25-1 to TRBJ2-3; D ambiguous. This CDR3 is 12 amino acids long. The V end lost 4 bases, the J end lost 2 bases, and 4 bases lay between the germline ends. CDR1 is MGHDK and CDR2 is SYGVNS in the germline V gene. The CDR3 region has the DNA TGTGCCAGCAGTGGCGCCACAGATACGCAGTATTTT. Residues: CASSGATDTQYF.